Below are 13 T cell receptor beta chains sequenced from a single sample in a study of blood T cell repertoires in COVID-19. Clones were read by immunoSEQ multiplex PCR, and TCRdb kept only the in-frame ones, dropping some. The top ten clones hold 1.2% of a sample with 140,000 to 150,000 clones, approximately 88% of them seen once. The sequenced sample was PBMCs or T cells enriched from blood (not recorded which). Receptors originate from a woman aged 30 to 39 with acute COVID-19.

The chain has TRBV15 and TRBJ1-1, with no clear D. Germline values: CDR1 LNHNV, CDR2 YYDKDF (reference sequence). The CDR3 covers 15 residues. V was clipped by 1 base and J by 0 bases, with 9 bases between them. In DNA, the CDR3 is TGTGCCACCAGCAGAGGAGTGGGCTTGAACACTGAAGCTTTCTTT. Residues: CATSRGVGLNTEAFF. Filled out from reference TRBV15 and TRBJ1-1, the complete variable domain reads DAMVIQNPRYQVTQFGKPVTLSCSQTLNHNVMYWYQQKSSQAPKLLFHYYDKDFNNEADTPDNFQSRRPNTSFCFLDIRSPGLGDTAMYLCATSRGVGLNTEAFFGQGTRLTVV.

The chain combines TRBV19 with TRBJ1-2; 9 positions agree with TRBD1. The V gene end was trimmed by 8 bases and the J gene end by 5 bases; junction bases not matched to a gene: 12. CDR1 is LNHDA and CDR2 is SQIVND in the germline V gene (reference sequence). The CDR3 has 15 residues. CDR3 protein: CASERGTGTGYGYTF. CDR3 DNA: TGTGCCAGTGAGAGGGGAACCGGGACAGGGTATGGCTACACCTTC.

The chain recombines TRBV5-6 with TRBJ2-1; D remains ambiguous. Trimming shortened V by 0 bases and J by 3 bases, and 7 bases separated the two germline ends. The CDR3 sequence is 14 residues long. The germline CDR1 and CDR2 sequences are SGHDT and YYEEEE. The chain's CDR3 is CASSLGQLYNEQFF. CDR3 DNA sequence: TGTGCCAGCAGCTTGGGTCAACTCTACAATGAGCAGTTCTTC.

The chain is built from TRBV28 and TRBJ2-3; unclear D gene. The CDR3 is made up of 14 amino acids. The V gene's germline CDR1 is MDHEN and CDR2 SYDVKM. Trimming left V 4 bases short and J 4 bases short, with 12 bases between. The CDR3 spells CASSSRSHPDTQYF. In nucleotides, the CDR3 is TGTGCCAGCAGTTCCAGGTCCCACCCAGATACGCAGTATTTT. Combining the CDR3 with reference TRBV28 and TRBJ2-3 gives the whole variable domain DVKVTQSSRYLVKRTGEKVFLECVQDMDHENMFWYRQDPGLGLRLIYFSYDVKMKEKGDIPEGYSVSREKKERFSLILESASTNQTSMYLCASSSRSHPDTQYFGPGTRLTVL.

The V call is TRBV14, the J call TRBJ1-2; D perhaps matches TRBD1 (6 bases). The CDR3 consists of 14 residues. Germline CDR1 and CDR2: SGHDN and FVKESK. The V end lost 5 bases, the J end lost 1 base, and 11 bases lay between the germline ends. CDR3: CASSAAQGNYGYTF. The CDR3 nucleotides are TGTGCCAGCAGCGCGGCACAGGGTAACTATGGCTACACCTTC.

The CDR3 spells CASRGTETEQFF. As DNA, the CDR3 is TGCGCCAGCCGGGGGACAGAGACTGAGCAGTTCTTC. This sequence joins TRBV5-1 and TRBJ2-1; TRBD1 might be the D (7 bases). This CDR3 has 12 residues. Trimming shortened V by 7 bases and J by 9 bases, and 14 bases separated the two germline ends. Germline V gives CDR1 SGHRS, CDR2 YFSETQ.

V is TRBV7-9 and J is TRBJ2-2, with a possible D match to TRBD2 (6 bases). Germline CDR1 SEHNR, CDR2 FQNEAQ (reference sequence). This CDR3 is 14 amino acids long. Trimming shortened V by 3 bases and J by 6 bases, and 11 bases separated the two germline ends. This CDR3 is CASSFGGISGELFF. The DNA of the CDR3 is TGTGCCAGCAGCTTCGGGGGTATATCCGGGGAGCTGTTTTTT.

V is TRBV2 and J is TRBJ1-4; TRBD1 is a possible D gene (6 bases). The CDR3 has 14 residues. Trimming took 6 bases from V and 8 from J, leaving 16 bases between them. Germline V lookup: CDR1 SNHLY, CDR2 FYNNEI. For the CDR3, the DNA is TGTGCCAGCAGCCGGGACATAGGAGGCGAAAAACTGTTTTTT. Translated: CASSRDIGGEKLFF.

The chain has TRBV14 and TRBJ1-1; TRBD1 matches at 8 bases. From germline, CDR1 is SGHDN and CDR2 FVKESK. The CDR3 length is 14 residues. V shed 4 bases, J shed 5 bases, and the junction held 6 bases outside the gene matches. In DNA form, the CDR3 reads TGTGCCAGCAGCCCCCTGACAGGGGTTACTGAAGCTTTCTTT. Its protein product is CASSPLTGVTEAFF.

The V call is TRBV6-5, the J call TRBJ2-7, with D maybe TRBD2 (6 bases). The CDR3 contains 15 residues. Germline V lookup: CDR1 MNHEY, CDR2 SVGAGI. With 6 bases removed from V and 1 base from J, the gap between germline ends came to 16 bases. The CDR3 DNA reads TGTGCCAGCAGGACGGGGCGAGGAGGGTCCTACGAGCAGTACTTC. Residues: CASRTGRGGSYEQYF.

V and J are TRBV5-6 and TRBJ1-4; D is undetermined. Germline V gene sequence: CDR1 SGHDT, CDR2 YYEEEE. With 4 bases removed from V and 4 bases from J, the gap between germline ends came to 8 bases. The CDR3 covers 13 residues. As DNA, the CDR3 is TGTGCCAGCAGCGTCCAGGTTAATGAAAAACTGTTTTTT. Amino acid sequence: CASSVQVNEKLFF. The full variable domain, with the rest looked up from reference TRBV5-6 and TRBJ1-4, is DAGVTQSPTHLIKTRGQQVTLRCSPKSGHDTVSWYQQALGQGPQFIFQYYEEEERQRGNFPDRFSGHQFPNYSSELNVNALLLGDSALYLCASSVQVNEKLFFGSGTQLSVL.

The chain uses TRBV11-2 and TRBJ1-2, with TRBD1 matching 9 bases. The CDR3 runs 14 residues. Germline lookup yields CDR1 SGHAT and CDR2 FQNNGV. The V segment lost 5 bases and the J segment 4 bases; nucleotides outside the gene matches: 5. The CDR3 DNA is TGTGCCAGCAGCCCGGACAGGGGTGGCTATGGCTACACCTTC. It encodes CASSPDRGGYGYTF.

J is TRBJ2-1 and V is TRBV28; tentative D call: TRBD1 (5 bases). This CDR3 is built from 16 residues. V lost 3 bases and J lost 5, with 17 bases in between. Germline lookup yields CDR1 MDHEN and CDR2 SYDVKM. The CDR3 reads CASSLRPTRANNEQFF. The CDR3 region has the DNA TGTGCCAGCAGTTTGCGTCCAACCAGGGCAAACAATGAGCAGTTCTTC.